These T cell receptor beta chains were read from a single sample in a study of blood T cell repertoires in COVID-19. This table comes from immunoSEQ multiplex PCR, and its TCRdb copy is limited to in-frame clones, with some not included. The data contain over 130,000 clones, over 65% of them singletons. Material: peripheral blood. The receptors were gathered from a man aged 70-80 years with acute or convalescent COVID-19. Both conserved end residues are part of each CDR3. A D gene is named only where the DNA matches it firmly. Where a row states a size, it is once, few, many or the class of an expanded clone; other rows omit it.

TRBJ2-3 TRBD2 - TRBV5-1 TGCGCCAGCAGCTTGACTAGCGGGATTCAGACCACAGATACGCAGTATTTT CASSLTSGIQTTDTQYF
TRBJ1-1 - - TRBV7-2 TGTGCCAGCAGCTTAATGACAGCGGGAACTTTCTTT CASSLMTAGTFF
TRBJ2-1 TRBD1 few TRBV24-1 TGTGCCACCAGGGACAGGGACTCCTACAATGAGCAGTTCTTC CATRDRDSYNEQFF
TRBJ2-1 TRBD2 - TRBV5-1 TGCGCCAGCAGCCCAGGGACTAGCGGGGGGTACAATGAGCAGTTCTTC CASSPGTSGGYNEQFF
TRBJ1-1 TRBD1 - TRBV19 TGTGCCAGTAGTATAGCCAGGGGGCAGACTGAAGCTTTCTTT CASSIARGQTEAFF
TRBJ2-2 TRBD1 - TRBV7-2 TGTGCCAGCACCCCTACAGGGGTGCTTGGCGGGGAGCTGTTTTTT CASTPTGVLGGELFF
TRBJ2-1 - - TRBV9 TGTGCCAGCAGCGTAGTGGGAGACGGTTACTCCTACAATGAGCAGTTCTTC CASSVVGDGYSYNEQFF
TRBJ2-2 - - TRBV3-1/TRBV3-2 TGTGCCAGCAGCCAAACGACTAGGGGCACCGGGGAGCTGTTTTTT CASSQTTRGTGELFF
TRBJ2-3 - - TRBV12-3/TRBV12-4 TGTGCCAGCAGCGGACAGAGCACAGATACGCAGTATTTT CASSGQSTDTQYF
TRBJ2-1 - - TRBV24-1 TGTGCCACCAGTGATTCGAGCTACAATGAGCAGTTCTTC CATSDSSYNEQFF
TRBJ2-7 TRBD1 - TRBV5-5 TGTGCCAGCAGCAGCACTCTGACAGGGTTAATGGTAAGCTCCTACGAGCAGTACTTC CASSSTLTGLMVSSYEQYF
TRBJ1-1 TRBD1 once TRBV3-1/TRBV3-2 TGTGCCAGCACCTTAACGACAGGGGACACTGAAGCTTTCTTT CASTLTTGDTEAFF
TRBJ1-2 TRBD1 - TRBV28 TGTGCCAGCAGCAAAACCCCGACAGGGTACTTTGGCTACACCTTC CASSKTPTGYFGYTF
TRBJ1-4 TRBD1 - TRBV4-1 TGCGCCAGCAGCTCCCTGGGACAGGGAAGGGGTGAAAAACTGTTTTTT CASSSLGQGRGEKLFF
TRBJ2-2 TRBD1 - TRBV28 TGTGCCAGCGCCGTTAGGAGCTGGACAGGTGATAACCCCTATAACACCGGGGAGCTGTTTTTT CASAVRSWTGDNPYNTGELFF
TRBJ1-5 - - TRBV7-2 TGTGCCAGCAGCCCCCTCGAGCGTCAGCCCCAGCATTTT CASSPLERQPQHF
TRBJ1-4 - - TRBV30 TGTGCCTGGAGTAGTTGGACAGAGCAAAATGAAAAACTGTTTTTT CAWSSWTEQNEKLFF
TRBJ1-4 TRBD1 - TRBV4-1 TGCGCCAGCAGCCTTATACAGGGGGCGCGGGACGAAAAACTGTTTTTT CASSLIQGARDEKLFF
TRBJ2-5 - once TRBV12-3/TRBV12-4 TGTGCCAGCAGTTTTGACATCCAAGAGACCCAGTACTTC CASSFDIQETQYF
TRBJ1-6 - - TRBV5-1 TGCGCCAGCAGCCTGGGGGGGCGAACCAATTCACCCCTCCACTTT CASSLGGRTNSPLHF
TRBJ2-3 TRBD2 - TRBV27 TGTGCCAGCAGCCCCCGGGGGGTCTGGGGACTGACAGATACGCAGTATTTT CASSPRGVWGLTDTQYF
TRBJ2-5 - - TRBV28 TGTGCCAGCAAGATTCGAGGAGGTTACCAAGAGACCCAGTACTTC CASKIRGGYQETQYF
TRBJ2-7 TRBD1 - TRBV18 TGTGCCAGCTCACCGGGGGACAGGGGGGCCTACGAGCAGTACTTC CASSPGDRGAYEQYF
TRBJ2-2 - once TRBV6-5 TGTGCCAGCAGTTACGCGCGACAGCCGAACACCGGGGAGCTGTTTTTT CASSYARQPNTGELFF
TRBJ1-2 TRBD1 - TRBV7-9 TGTGCCAGCAGCTTGCAGGGGACAGGGCGCGGCTACACCTTC CASSLQGTGRGYTF
TRBJ2-1 TRBD2 - TRBV7-3 TGTGCCAGCAGCTTTGACGGACTAGCGGGCGATGAGCAGTTCTTC CASSFDGLAGDEQFF
TRBJ2-5 TRBD2 - TRBV5-1 TGCGCCAGCAGCTTGGGACTAGCGGGGAATGTAGAGACCCAGTACTTC CASSLGLAGNVETQYF
TRBJ2-7 - - TRBV6-1 TGTGCCAGCAGTGAAAGGGTCAGGGTACACGAGCAGTACTTC CASSERVRVHEQYF
TRBJ1-2 - - TRBV6-2/TRBV6-3 TGTGCCAGCAGTTCTGGACAGTTTTCCTATGGCTACACCTTC CASSSGQFSYGYTF
TRBJ2-6 TRBD1 - TRBV5-4 TGTGCCAGCAGCTTGAACCCCGGGACAGGGATCACTGGGGCCAACGTCCTGACTTTC CASSLNPGTGITGANVLTF
TRBJ2-2 TRBD1 - TRBV2 TGTGCCAGCACCCTGGACAGGGGAAACACCGGGGAGCTGTTTTTT CASTLDRGNTGELFF